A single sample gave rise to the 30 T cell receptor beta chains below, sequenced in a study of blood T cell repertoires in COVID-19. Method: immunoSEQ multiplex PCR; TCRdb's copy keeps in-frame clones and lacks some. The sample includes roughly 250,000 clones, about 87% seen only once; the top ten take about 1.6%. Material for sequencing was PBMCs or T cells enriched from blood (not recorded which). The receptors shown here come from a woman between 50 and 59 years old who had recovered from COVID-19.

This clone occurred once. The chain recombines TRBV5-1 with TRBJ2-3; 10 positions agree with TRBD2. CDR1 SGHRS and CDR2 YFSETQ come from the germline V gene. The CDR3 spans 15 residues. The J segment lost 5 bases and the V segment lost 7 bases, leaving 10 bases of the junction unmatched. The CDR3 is CASAISGRAGDTQYF. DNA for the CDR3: TGCGCCAGCGCTATAAGCGGGAGGGCCGGAGATACGCAGTATTTT.

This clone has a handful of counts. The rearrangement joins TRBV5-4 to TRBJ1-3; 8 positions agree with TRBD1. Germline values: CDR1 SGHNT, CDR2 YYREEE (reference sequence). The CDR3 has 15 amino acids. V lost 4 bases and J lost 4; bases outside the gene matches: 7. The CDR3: CASSTGQGRGNTIYF. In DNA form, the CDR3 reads TGTGCCAGCAGCACTGGACAGGGTCGCGGAAACACCATATATTTT.

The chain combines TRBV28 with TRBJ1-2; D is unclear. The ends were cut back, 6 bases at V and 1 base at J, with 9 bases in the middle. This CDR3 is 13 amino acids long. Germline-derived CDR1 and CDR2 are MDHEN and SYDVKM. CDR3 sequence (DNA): TGTGCCAGCAGCGACAACTTTAACTATGGCTACACCTTC. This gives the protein CASSDNFNYGYTF.

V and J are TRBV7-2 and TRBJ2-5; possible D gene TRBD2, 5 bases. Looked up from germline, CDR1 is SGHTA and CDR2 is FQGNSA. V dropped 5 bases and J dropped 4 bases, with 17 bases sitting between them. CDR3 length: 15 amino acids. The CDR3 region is CASSPRRVVGETQYF. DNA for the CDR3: TGTGCCAGCAGCCCCCGGCGGGTGGTAGGAGAGACCCAGTACTTC.

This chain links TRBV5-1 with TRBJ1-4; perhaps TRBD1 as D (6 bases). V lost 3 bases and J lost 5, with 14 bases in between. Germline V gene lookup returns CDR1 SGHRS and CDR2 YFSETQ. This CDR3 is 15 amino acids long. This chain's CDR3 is CASSSLDSLNEKLFF. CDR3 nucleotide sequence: TGCGCCAGCAGCTCACTGGACAGCCTAAATGAAAAACTGTTTTTT.

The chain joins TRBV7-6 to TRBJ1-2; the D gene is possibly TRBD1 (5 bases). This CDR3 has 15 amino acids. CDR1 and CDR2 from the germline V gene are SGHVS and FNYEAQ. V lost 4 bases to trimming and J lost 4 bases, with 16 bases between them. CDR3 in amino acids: CASSSSGVGSYGYTF. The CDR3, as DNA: TGTGCCAGCAGCTCCTCGGGGGTCGGCAGCTATGGCTACACCTTC.

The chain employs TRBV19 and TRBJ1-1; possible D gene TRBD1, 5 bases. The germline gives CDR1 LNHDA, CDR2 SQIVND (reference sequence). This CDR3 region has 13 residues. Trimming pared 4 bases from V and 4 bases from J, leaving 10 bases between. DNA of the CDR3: TGTGCCAGTAGTAAGCCAGGGCCCACTGAAGCTTTCTTT. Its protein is CASSKPGPTEAFF.

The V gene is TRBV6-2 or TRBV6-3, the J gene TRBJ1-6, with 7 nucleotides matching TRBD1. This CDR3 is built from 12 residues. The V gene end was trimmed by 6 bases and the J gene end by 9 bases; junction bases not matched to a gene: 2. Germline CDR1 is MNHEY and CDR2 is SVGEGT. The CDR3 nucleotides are TGTGCCAGCAGCCACAGGGGTTCACCCCTCCACTTT. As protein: CASSHRGSPLHF.

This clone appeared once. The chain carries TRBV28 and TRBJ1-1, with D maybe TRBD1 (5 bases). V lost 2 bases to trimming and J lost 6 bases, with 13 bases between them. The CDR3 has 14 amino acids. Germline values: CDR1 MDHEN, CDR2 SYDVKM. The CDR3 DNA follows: TGTGCCAGCAGTTTAGGGGCGGGACGATCTGAAGCTTTCTTT. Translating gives CASSLGAGRSEAFF.

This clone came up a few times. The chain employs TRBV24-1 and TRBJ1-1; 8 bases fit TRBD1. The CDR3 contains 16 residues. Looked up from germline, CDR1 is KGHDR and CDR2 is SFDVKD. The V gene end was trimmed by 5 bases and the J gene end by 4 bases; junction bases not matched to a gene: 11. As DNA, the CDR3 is TGTGCCACCAGTGGGGTGGCGGCAACAGGGGGCACTGAAGCTTTCTTT. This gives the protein CATSGVAATGGTEAFF.

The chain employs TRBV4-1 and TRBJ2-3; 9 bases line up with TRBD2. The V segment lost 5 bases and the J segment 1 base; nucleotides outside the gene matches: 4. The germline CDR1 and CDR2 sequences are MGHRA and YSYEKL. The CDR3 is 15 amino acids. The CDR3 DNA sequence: TGCGCCAGCAGCATCCGGACTAGCGGCACAGATACGCAGTATTTT. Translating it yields CASSIRTSGTDTQYF.

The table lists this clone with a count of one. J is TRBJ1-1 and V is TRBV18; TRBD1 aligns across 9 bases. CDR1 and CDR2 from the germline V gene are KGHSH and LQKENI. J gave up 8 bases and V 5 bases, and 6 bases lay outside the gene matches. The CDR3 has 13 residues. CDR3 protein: CASSSSGTGEAFF. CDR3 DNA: TGTGCCAGCTCAAGCTCCGGGACAGGGGAAGCTTTCTTT.

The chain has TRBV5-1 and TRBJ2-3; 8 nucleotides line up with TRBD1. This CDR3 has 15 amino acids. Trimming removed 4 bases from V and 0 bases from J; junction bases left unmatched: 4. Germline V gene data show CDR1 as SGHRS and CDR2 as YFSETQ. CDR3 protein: CASSPDRASTDTQYF. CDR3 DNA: TGCGCCAGCAGCCCGGACAGGGCGAGCACAGATACGCAGTATTTT.

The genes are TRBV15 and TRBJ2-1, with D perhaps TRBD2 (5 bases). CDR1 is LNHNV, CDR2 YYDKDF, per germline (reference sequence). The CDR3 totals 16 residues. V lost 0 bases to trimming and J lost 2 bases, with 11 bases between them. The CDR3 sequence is CATSRDLFGTYNEQFF. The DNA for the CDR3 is TGTGCCACCAGCAGAGATCTGTTCGGGACCTACAATGAGCAGTTCTTC.

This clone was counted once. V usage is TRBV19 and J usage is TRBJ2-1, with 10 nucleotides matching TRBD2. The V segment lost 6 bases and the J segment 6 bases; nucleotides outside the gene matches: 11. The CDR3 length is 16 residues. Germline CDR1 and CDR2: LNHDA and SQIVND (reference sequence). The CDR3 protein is CASSGLSGRLINEQFF. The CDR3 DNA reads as TGTGCCAGTAGCGGGCTTAGCGGGAGGCTAATCAATGAGCAGTTCTTC.

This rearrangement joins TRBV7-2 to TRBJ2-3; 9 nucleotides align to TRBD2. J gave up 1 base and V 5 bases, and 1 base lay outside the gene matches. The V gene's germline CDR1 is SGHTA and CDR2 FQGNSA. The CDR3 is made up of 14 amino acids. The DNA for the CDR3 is TGTGCCAGCAGCCGGACTAGCGGCACAGATACGCAGTATTTT. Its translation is CASSRTSGTDTQYF.

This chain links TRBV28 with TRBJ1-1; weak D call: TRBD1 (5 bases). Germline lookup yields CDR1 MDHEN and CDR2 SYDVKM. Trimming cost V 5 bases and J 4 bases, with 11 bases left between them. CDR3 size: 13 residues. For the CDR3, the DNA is TGTGCCAGCAGTGGGGGGGGGAGCACTGAAGCTTTCTTT. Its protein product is CASSGGGSTEAFF.

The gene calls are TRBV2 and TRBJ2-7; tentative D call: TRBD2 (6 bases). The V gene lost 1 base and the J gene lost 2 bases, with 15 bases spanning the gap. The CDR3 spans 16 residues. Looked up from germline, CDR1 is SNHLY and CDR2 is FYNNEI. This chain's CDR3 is CASSEVLASATYEQYF. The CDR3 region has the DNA TGTGCCAGCAGTGAAGTATTGGCTAGCGCCACCTACGAGCAGTACTTC.

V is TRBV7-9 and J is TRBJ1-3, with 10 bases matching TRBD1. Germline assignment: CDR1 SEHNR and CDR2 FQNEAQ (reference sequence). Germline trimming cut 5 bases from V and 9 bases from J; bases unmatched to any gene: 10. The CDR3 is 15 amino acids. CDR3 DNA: TGTGCCAGCAGCCCAACCGGGACAGGGGAGGGCACCATATATTTT. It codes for CASSPTGTGEGTIYF.

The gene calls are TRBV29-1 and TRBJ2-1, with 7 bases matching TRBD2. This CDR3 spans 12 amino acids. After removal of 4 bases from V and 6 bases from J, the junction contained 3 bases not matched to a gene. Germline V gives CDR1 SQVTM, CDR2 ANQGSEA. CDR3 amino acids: CSVGRGGNEQFF. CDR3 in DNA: TGCAGCGTTGGCCGCGGGGGCAATGAGCAGTTCTTC.

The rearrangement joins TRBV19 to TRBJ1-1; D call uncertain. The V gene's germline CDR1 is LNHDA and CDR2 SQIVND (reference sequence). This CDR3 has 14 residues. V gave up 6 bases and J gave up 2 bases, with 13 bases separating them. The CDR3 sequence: CASREVWPNTEAFF. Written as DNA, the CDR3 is TGTGCCAGTAGGGAGGTATGGCCCAACACTGAAGCTTTCTTT.

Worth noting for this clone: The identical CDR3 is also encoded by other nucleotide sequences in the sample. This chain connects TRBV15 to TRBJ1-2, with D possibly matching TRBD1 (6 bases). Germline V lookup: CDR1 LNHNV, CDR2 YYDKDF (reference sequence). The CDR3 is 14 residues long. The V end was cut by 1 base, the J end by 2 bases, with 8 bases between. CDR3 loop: CATSRGQGNYGYTF. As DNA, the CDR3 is TGTGCCACCAGCAGAGGGCAGGGGAACTATGGCTACACCTTC.

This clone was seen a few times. In nucleotides, the CDR3 is TGTGCCAGCAGCTTCCCAGGGGTGAACTATGGCTACACCTTC. Translation gives CASSFPGVNYGYTF. The chain uses TRBV5-8 and TRBJ1-2; D is perhaps TRBD1 (6 bases). Trimming pared 2 bases from V and 2 bases from J, leaving 10 bases between. Looked up from germline, CDR1 is SGHTS and CDR2 is YDEGEE. The CDR3 has 14 amino acids.

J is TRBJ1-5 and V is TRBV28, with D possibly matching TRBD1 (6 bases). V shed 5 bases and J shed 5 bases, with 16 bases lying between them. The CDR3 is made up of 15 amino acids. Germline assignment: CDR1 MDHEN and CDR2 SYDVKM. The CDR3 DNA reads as TGTGCCAGCAGTGAAGGGGGGGGTCGCGATCAGCCCCAGCATTTT. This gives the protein CASSEGGGRDQPQHF.

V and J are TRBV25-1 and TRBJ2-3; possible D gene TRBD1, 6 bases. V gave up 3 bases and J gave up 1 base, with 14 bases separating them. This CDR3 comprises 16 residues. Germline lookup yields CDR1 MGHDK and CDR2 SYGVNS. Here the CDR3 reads CASSDDAGAGTDTQYF. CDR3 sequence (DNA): TGTGCCAGCAGTGATGATGCAGGGGCGGGCACAGATACGCAGTATTTT.

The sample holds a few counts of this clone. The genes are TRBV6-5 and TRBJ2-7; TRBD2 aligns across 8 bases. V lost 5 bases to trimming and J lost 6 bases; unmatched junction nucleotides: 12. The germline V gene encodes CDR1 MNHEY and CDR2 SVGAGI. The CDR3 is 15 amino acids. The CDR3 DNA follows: TGTGCCAGCAGTCAGCCGGGACTAGGCCCGCGCGAGCAGTACTTC. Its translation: CASSQPGLGPREQYF.

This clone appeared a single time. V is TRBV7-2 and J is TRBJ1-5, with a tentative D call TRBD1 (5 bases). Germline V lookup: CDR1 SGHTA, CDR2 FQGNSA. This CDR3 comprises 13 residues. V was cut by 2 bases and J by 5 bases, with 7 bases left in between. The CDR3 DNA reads TGTGCCAGCAGCTTAAGGGGTCATCAGCCCCAGCATTTT. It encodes CASSLRGHQPQHF.

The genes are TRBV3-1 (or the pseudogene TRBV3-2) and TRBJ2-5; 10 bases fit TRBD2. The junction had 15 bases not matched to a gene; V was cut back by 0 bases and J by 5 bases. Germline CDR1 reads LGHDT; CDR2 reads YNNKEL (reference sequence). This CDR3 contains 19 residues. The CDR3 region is CASSQDRFMTAGGPETQYF. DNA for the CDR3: TGTGCCAGCAGCCAAGATCGTTTTATGACAGCGGGAGGGCCTGAGACCCAGTACTTC.

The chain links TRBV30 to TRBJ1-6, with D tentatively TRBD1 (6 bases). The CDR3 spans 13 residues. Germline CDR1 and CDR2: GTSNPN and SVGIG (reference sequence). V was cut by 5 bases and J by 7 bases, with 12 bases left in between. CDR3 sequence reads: CAWGGQPNSPLHF. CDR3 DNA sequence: TGTGCCTGGGGCGGACAGCCAAATTCACCCCTCCACTTT.

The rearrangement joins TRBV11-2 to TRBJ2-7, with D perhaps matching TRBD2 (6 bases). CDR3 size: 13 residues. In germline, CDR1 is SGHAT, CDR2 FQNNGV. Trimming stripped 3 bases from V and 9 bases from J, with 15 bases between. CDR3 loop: CASSFRRDLGQYF. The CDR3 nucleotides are TGTGCCAGCAGCTTTAGGCGGGACCTGGGGCAGTACTTC.